This record looks at one TCR beta chain sequence and its context. Its specificity is unknown. The data originate from a study of T-cell reconstitution after alpha-beta-depleted transplantation in children. Points from the study as a whole: After transplant, at about two months, alpha-beta T cells were reportedly derived from several hundred expanded graft clones.

Losses at the gene ends were 7 bases for V and 3 bases for J; bases not matched to a gene: 6. CDR3 length equals 14 residues. Germline V lookup: CDR1 SEHNR, CDR2 FQNEAQ (reference sequence). Unique molecular identifiers were built into the TCRbeta library. TCRdb used MiXCR to reprocess the PCR reads, holding one entry per CDR3 protein. Seen here are about 980,000 distinct CDR3 sequences, roughly 29% observed once, and the top ten hold about 28%. Material: PBMCs, mostly from graft donor cells, obtained 360 days after TCRalphabeta/CD19-depleted stem cell transplant. The TCR sequence derives from a boy in the first two years of life who had a stem cell transplant for SCID, so the T cells may come from the graft donor. V gene TRBV7-9 combines with J gene TRBJ1-1; 9 bases match TRBD1. CDR3 loop: CASKRTGVYTEAFF. In DNA, the CDR3 is TGTGCCAGCAAGAGGACAGGGGTATACACTGAAGCTTTCTTT.